The 27 T cell receptor beta chains listed next were all sequenced from one sample in a study of graft-versus-host responses after intestinal transplantation. The assay was immunoSEQ multiplex PCR, and TCRdb's table has in-frame clones only and misses some. The sample shows about 19,000 clones, over 65% of them seen only once. Intraepithelial and lamina propria lymphocytes were freed from processed graft tissue. Here the sequenced sample was ileum tissue, taken around 20 days after intestinal transplant. These receptors were obtained from a human patient who received an intestinal transplant, so some T cells may come from the graft donor.

V usage is TRBV5-4 and J usage is TRBJ2-6; 16 positions match TRBD2. The J segment lost 0 bases and the V segment lost 5 bases, leaving 5 bases of the junction unmatched. This CDR3 is 19 amino acids long. Germline values: CDR1 SGHNT, CDR2 YYREEE (reference sequence). CDR3: CASRWGLAGGPSGANVLTF. DNA for the CDR3: TGTGCCAGCAGGTGGGGACTAGCGGGAGGGCCCTCTGGGGCCAACGTCCTGACTTTC.

V gene TRBV19 combines with J gene TRBJ2-7; 9 bases line up with TRBD2. Losses at the gene ends were 7 bases for V and 4 bases for J; bases not matched to a gene: 14. CDR1 LNHDA and CDR2 SQIVND come from the germline V gene (reference sequence). CDR3 length: 16 residues. CDR3 coding DNA: TGTGCCAGTATCCAAAGAGAGCGGGGGGACATTTACGAGCAGTACTTC. It codes for CASIQRERGDIYEQYF.

The gene calls are TRBV2 and TRBJ2-3, with 11 bases identical to TRBD2. Looked up from germline, CDR1 is SNHLY and CDR2 is FYNNEI. The CDR3 is 21 residues long. Trimming cost V 5 bases and J 6 bases; bases outside gene matches: 25. CDR3 DNA: TGTGCCAGCAGTCCCCCTACTTACTTAGCGGGGGGGCCTAGACTTGAGGATACGCAGTATTTT. Translation: CASSPPTYLAGGPRLEDTQYF.

The chain uses TRBV7-6 and TRBJ2-2; a weak D match, TRBD1 (5 bases). The germline V gene has CDR1 SGHVS and CDR2 FNYEAQ. V was pared by 5 bases and J by 3 bases, with 13 bases between. The CDR3 consists of 15 residues. CDR3 residues: CASSPPTDYTGELFF. For the CDR3, the DNA is TGTGCCAGCAGCCCGCCGACAGACTACACCGGGGAGCTGTTTTTT. The complete variable domain, with remaining parts taken from reference TRBV7-6 and TRBJ2-2, reads GAGVSQSPRYKVTKRGQDVALRCDPISGHVSLYWYRQALGQGPEFLTYFNYEAQQDKSGLPNDRFSAERPEGSISTLTIQRTEQRDSAMYRCASSPPTDYTGELFFGEGSRLTVL.

The chain combines TRBV6-5 with TRBJ2-5; possible D gene TRBD2, 6 bases. Germline assignment: CDR1 MNHEY and CDR2 SVGAGI. Trimming took off 6 bases at V and 2 bases at J, with 13 bases between the two ends. There are 14 residues in the CDR3. The CDR3 region has the DNA TGTGCCAGCAGCTCGGGGGTCATACAAGAGACCCAGTACTTC. This encodes CASSSGVIQETQYF.

The V and J genes are TRBV19 and TRBJ2-3; 11 bases are shared with TRBD2. CDR3 length: 16 amino acids. J lost 2 bases, V lost 2 bases, and 3 bases had no gene match. The germline gives CDR1 LNHDA, CDR2 SQIVND (reference sequence). The CDR3 bases are TGTGCCAGTAGTATAACTAGCGGGGGATACACAGATACGCAGTATTTT. It yields the protein CASSITSGGYTDTQYF.

The chain combines TRBV16 with TRBJ2-6; D perhaps matches TRBD2 (5 bases). The CDR3 runs to 15 residues. The germline V gene has CDR1 KGHSY and CDR2 FQNENV. Trimming took off 4 bases at V and 2 bases at J, with 9 bases between the two ends. The CDR3 DNA reads TGTGCCAGCAGCCGAGGGATTACTGGGGCCAACGTCCTGACTTTC. It specifies CASSRGITGANVLTF.

The J gene is TRBJ1-5, the V gene TRBV19; 9 bases line up with TRBD1. The V gene's germline CDR1 is LNHDA and CDR2 SQIVND (reference sequence). The trim removed 7 bases at V and 5 bases at J, leaving 15 bases unmatched. This CDR3 contains 17 residues. CDR3 nucleotides: TGTGCCAGTAAGTCTTGGCAGGGACAGGGACAATATCAGCCCCAGCATTTT. Amino acid sequence: CASKSWQGQGQYQPQHF. The complete variable domain, with remaining parts taken from reference TRBV19 and TRBJ1-5, reads DGGITQSPKYLFRKEGQNVTLSCEQNLNHDAMYWYRQDPGQGLRLIYYSQIVNDFQKGDIAEGYSVSREKKESFPLTVTSAQKNPTAFYLCASKSWQGQGQYQPQHFGDGTRLSIL.

This chain uses TRBV6-5 with TRBJ1-1; perhaps TRBD1 as D (5 bases). V lost 2 bases, J lost 3 bases, and 7 bases lay in between. Germline CDR1 reads MNHEY; CDR2 reads SVGAGI. The CDR3 loop spans 13 amino acids. The CDR3 sequence: CASSYRGDTEAFF. For the CDR3, the DNA is TGTGCCAGCAGTTACAGGGGCGACACTGAAGCTTTCTTT.

The chain uses TRBV10-3 and TRBJ1-4; tentative D call: TRBD1 (6 bases). In germline, CDR1 is ENHRY, CDR2 SYGVKD. Trimming shortened V by 5 bases and J by 11 bases, and 12 bases separated the two germline ends. The CDR3 sequence is 12 residues long. CDR3 residues: CAISQGWEKLFF. CDR3 DNA: TGTGCCATCAGTCAGGGGTGGGAGAAACTGTTTTTT.

The chain links TRBV23-1 to TRBJ1-6, with 8 bases lining up with TRBD1. TRBV23-1 is given ORF status, its function remaining uncertain. The CDR3 contains 14 residues. Trimming removed 6 bases from V and 9 bases from J; junction bases left unmatched: 7. The DNA for the CDR3 is TGCGCCAGCAGCACAGGGGGAGGCAGTTCACCCCTCCACTTT. Its translation: CASSTGGGSSPLHF.

This clone was detected only once. The rearrangement joins TRBV4-1 to TRBJ2-3; the D is unclear. Trimming took 5 bases from V and 3 from J, leaving 12 bases between them. The CDR3 runs to 14 residues. The germline V gene has CDR1 MGHRA and CDR2 YSYEKL. The DNA of the CDR3 is TGCGCCAGCAGCTCCCTCGGGTTTACAGATACGCAGTATTTT. As protein: CASSSLGFTDTQYF.

The CDR3 DNA follows: TGTGCCAGCAGCCCTAGCGGGAGTCAAATCTACGAGCAGTACTTC. Translating it yields CASSPSGSQIYEQYF. The chain has TRBV9 and TRBJ2-7; TRBD2 agrees at 10 bases. Germline loops: CDR1 SGDLS, CDR2 YYNGEE. This CDR3 has 15 amino acids. The junction had 7 bases not matched to a gene; V was cut back by 4 bases and J by 3 bases.

This chain links TRBV19 with TRBJ1-5, with 9 bases that match TRBD1. This CDR3 contains 18 residues. Germline lookup yields CDR1 LNHDA and CDR2 SQIVND (reference sequence). The ends lost 3 bases at V and 0 bases at J; junction bases unmatched: 9. CDR3 sequence reads: CASSMFGQGRFSNQPQHF. In DNA form, the CDR3 reads TGTGCCAGTAGTATGTTCGGACAGGGGAGGTTTAGCAATCAGCCCCAGCATTTT.

This clone has just one count. The genes are TRBV9 and TRBJ1-1, with 8 bases identical to TRBD1. This CDR3 is built from 14 residues. Looked up from germline, CDR1 is SGDLS and CDR2 is YYNGEE. J was trimmed by 2 bases and V by 0 bases; bases with no gene match: 0. CDR3 sequence (DNA): TGTGCCAGCAGCGTAGCAGGGGGCAACACTGAAGCTTTCTTT. This gives the protein CASSVAGGNTEAFF.

The J gene is TRBJ1-2, the V gene TRBV2, with D perhaps matching TRBD1 (6 bases). The germline gives CDR1 SNHLY, CDR2 FYNNEI. The CDR3 spans 16 residues. V gave up 3 bases and J gave up 2 bases, with 16 bases separating them. Written as DNA, the CDR3 is TGTGCCAGCAGTGATACAGGGCCTCTATGGAACTATGGCTACACCTTC. Amino acid sequence: CASSDTGPLWNYGYTF.

The DNA for the CDR3 is TGTGCCAGCAGCTTCGGTGGCGAGCAGTACTTC. This translates into CASSFGGEQYF. The V call is TRBV7-9, the J call TRBJ2-7; D gene ambiguous. This CDR3 is built from 11 residues. Between the trimmed V and J ends, which lost 3 bases and 6 bases, there was a span of 6 bases. Germline V gene sequence: CDR1 SEHNR, CDR2 FQNEAQ (reference sequence).

The chain recombines TRBV21-1 with TRBJ2-5; the tabulated D call, TRBD1, remains unverified against the DNA. TRBV21-1 is classified as a pseudogene. The length of the CDR3 is 14 residues. The CDR3 DNA reads TGTGCCAATCGGGCGGACACCGACCAAGAGACCCAGTACTTC. Translation gives CANRADTDQETQYF.

J is TRBJ1-6 and V is TRBV27; TRBD1 might be the D (6 bases). V shed 6 bases and J shed 6 bases, with 15 bases lying between them. The CDR3 has 15 amino acids. Germline CDR1 reads MNHEY; CDR2 reads SMNVEV (reference sequence). CDR3 coding DNA: TGTGCCAGCAGATATCGACAGGACCTTAATTCACCCCTCCACTTT. This translates into CASRYRQDLNSPLHF.

V and J are TRBV4-2 and TRBJ1-2; D may be TRBD1 (5 bases). CDR3 length: 18 residues. V was pared by 2 bases and J by 4 bases, with 23 bases between. Germline V gene data show CDR1 as LGHNA and CDR2 as YNFKEQ. DNA of the CDR3: TGTGCCAGCAGCCAACGAGGAGTTGTAAGTCAGGGCCCCTATGGCTACACCTTC. This codes for CASSQRGVVSQGPYGYTF.

This clone appeared a few times. V is TRBV6-5 and J is TRBJ1-3, with 7 positions matching TRBD1. V lost 5 bases, J lost 0 bases, and 4 bases stayed unmatched. Germline loops: CDR1 MNHEY, CDR2 SVGAGI. The CDR3 sequence is 15 residues long. Here the CDR3 reads CASSRGTDSGNTIYF. CDR3 DNA sequence: TGTGCCAGCAGTAGGGGGACAGACTCTGGAAACACCATATATTTT.

This clone occurred a few times. The chain combines TRBV25-1 with TRBJ1-1, with TRBD1 identical over 7 bases. The CDR3 is 14 amino acids. V gave up 4 bases and J gave up 6 bases; unmatched junction bases: 8. CDR1 and CDR2 (germline): MGHDK, SYGVNS. The chain's CDR3 is CASSAQGRGAEAFF. CDR3 sequence (DNA): TGTGCCAGCAGTGCACAGGGGAGAGGGGCTGAAGCTTTCTTT.

The chain uses TRBV18 and TRBJ1-3; possible D gene TRBD1, 5 bases. The CDR3 has 15 amino acids. V lost 2 bases and J lost 4, with 12 bases in between. CDR1 and CDR2 from the germline V gene are KGHSH and LQKENI. The CDR3 DNA reads TGTGCCAGCTCACCAGCGATTGCAGGGGGAAACACCATATATTTT. Translating gives CASSPAIAGGNTIYF.

V and J are TRBV15 and TRBJ2-2; 8 positions match TRBD1. CDR3 length equals 17 residues. The germline gives CDR1 LNHNV, CDR2 YYDKDF (reference sequence). The V gene end was trimmed by 3 bases and the J gene end by 5 bases; junction bases not matched to a gene: 11. The CDR3 region has the DNA TGTGCCACCAGCAGGCCTTGGACAGGGTCGGTTACCGGGGAGCTGTTTTTT. Amino acid sequence: CATSRPWTGSVTGELFF.

The chain links TRBV4-2 to TRBJ1-2; 7 bases align to TRBD1. The V gene's germline CDR1 is LGHNA and CDR2 YNFKEQ. The J segment lost 5 bases and the V segment lost 0 bases, leaving 9 bases of the junction unmatched. This CDR3 spans 16 amino acids. The CDR3 region has the DNA TGTGCCAGCAGCCAAGATACAAGGGACAGTGGTTATGGCTACACCTTC. Its translation is CASSQDTRDSGYGYTF.

This chain uses TRBV27 with TRBJ1-1, with D possibly matching TRBD1 (5 bases). V gave up 3 bases and J gave up 5 bases, with 10 bases separating them. Germline loops: CDR1 MNHEY, CDR2 SMNVEV (reference sequence). The CDR3 has 13 amino acids. CDR3 loop: CASSFKGRTEAFF. CDR3 DNA: TGTGCCAGCAGTTTTAAGGGGAGGACTGAAGCTTTCTTT.

This clone was seen a handful of times. The chain combines TRBV30 with TRBJ1-5, with D hard to call. CDR3 size: 12 residues. The V gene lost 1 base and the J gene lost 6 bases, with 7 bases spanning the gap. The germline gives CDR1 GTSNPN, CDR2 SVGIG (reference sequence). CDR3 amino acids: CAWSDRSQPQHF. In nucleotides, the CDR3 is TGTGCCTGGAGTGATAGGAGTCAGCCCCAGCATTTT.